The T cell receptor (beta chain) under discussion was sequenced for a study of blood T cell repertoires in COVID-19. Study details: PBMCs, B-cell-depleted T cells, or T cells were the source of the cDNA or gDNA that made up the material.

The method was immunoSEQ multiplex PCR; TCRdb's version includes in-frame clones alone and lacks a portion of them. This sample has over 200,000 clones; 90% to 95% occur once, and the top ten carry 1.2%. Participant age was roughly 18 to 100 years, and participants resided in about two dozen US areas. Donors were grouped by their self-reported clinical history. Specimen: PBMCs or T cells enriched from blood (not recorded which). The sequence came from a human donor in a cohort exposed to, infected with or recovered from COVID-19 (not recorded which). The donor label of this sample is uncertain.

In DNA form, the CDR3 reads TGTGCCAGCAGCCTTTTTGCGAGAGATACGCAGTATTTT. Protein: CASSLFARDTQYF. J is TRBJ2-3 and V is TRBV7-2; D remains unclear. The CDR3 is made up of 13 amino acids. Per the germline V gene, CDR1 is SGHTA and CDR2 is FQGNSA. V was trimmed by 5 bases and J by 5 bases, leaving 11 bases between them.